This TCR beta chain was captured by sequencing in a study of blood T cell repertoires in COVID-19. As for the study in general: COVID-19 samples, acute and convalescent, were from the United States, Italy and Spain. The analysed material was cDNA or gDNA that came from T cells, B-cell-depleted T cells, or PBMCs.

Using immunoSEQ multiplex PCR, the repertoire was profiled, and TCRdb retains in-frame clones only, with some absent. The sample contains some 200,000 clones, around 85% of which appear only once. Germline V gives CDR1 KGHDR, CDR2 SFDVKD. The CDR3 contains 15 residues. Trimming removed 4 bases from V and 0 bases from J; junction bases left unmatched: 4. The sequence was obtained from a woman aged 60-75 years with acute or convalescent COVID-19. The chain is built from TRBV24-1 and TRBJ1-1; 7 positions match TRBD1. Sequencing was carried out using peripheral blood. The CDR3 reads CATSESTGMNTEAFF. The CDR3 DNA follows: TGTGCCACCAGTGAATCGACAGGGATGAACACTGAAGCTTTCTTT.